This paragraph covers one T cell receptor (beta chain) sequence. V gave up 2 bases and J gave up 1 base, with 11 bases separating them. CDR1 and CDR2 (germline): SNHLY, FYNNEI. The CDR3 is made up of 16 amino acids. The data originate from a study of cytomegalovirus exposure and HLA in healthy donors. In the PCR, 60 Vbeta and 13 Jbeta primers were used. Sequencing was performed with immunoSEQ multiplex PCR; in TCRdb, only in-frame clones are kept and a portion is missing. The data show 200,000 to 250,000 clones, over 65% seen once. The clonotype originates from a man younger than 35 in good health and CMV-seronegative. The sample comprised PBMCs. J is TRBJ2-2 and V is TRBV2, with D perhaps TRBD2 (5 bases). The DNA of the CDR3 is TGTGCCAGCAGTGAATGGGTAGGGAGGAACACCGGGGAGCTGTTTTTT. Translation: CASSEWVGRNTGELFF.